These 28 T cell receptor beta chains came from one sample sequenced in a study of blood T cells in healthy people across ages. A second PCR, run for roughly 7 to 11 cycles, used a sample-barcoded 5' primer plus a J-beta primer mix. TCRdb reanalysed the 5' RACE reads using MiXCR and keeps one entry per CDR3 protein. Of fewer than 900,000 distinct CDR3 sequences in the sample, roughly 49% were seen once. The sequenced sample consisted of blood. These receptors came from a woman aged 55-70 years in good health.

A few counts support this clonotype. The chain links TRBV7-2 to TRBJ2-5; TRBD2 might be the D (5 bases). Germline assignment: CDR1 SGHTA and CDR2 FQGNSA. The CDR3 has 14 amino acids. The V gene lost 1 base and the J gene lost 2 bases, with 8 bases spanning the gap. The chain's CDR3 is CASSLGTLQETQYF. The CDR3 DNA reads TGTGCCAGCAGCTTAGGGACTCTACAAGAGACCCAGTACTTC.

As to this clonotype: A much larger clone differs by one base, so this may be a read error. This chain connects TRBV6-2 or TRBV6-3 to TRBJ2-5, with 8 nucleotides matching TRBD1. Losses at the gene ends were 7 bases for V and 11 bases for J; bases not matched to a gene: 15. Germline CDR1 and CDR2: MNHEY and SVGEGT. This CDR3 is built from 14 residues. Written as DNA, the CDR3 is TGTGCCAGCACACCGCGGACAGGGTGGAATGAGCAGTACTTC. The encoded protein is CASTPRTGWNEQYF.

The chain is built from TRBV28 and TRBJ2-7; tentatively, D is TRBD1 or TRBD2 (5 bases each). The J call may be incorrect, as the DNA end agrees better with TRBJ2-5. This CDR3 has 16 residues. Germline assignment: CDR1 MDHEN and CDR2 SYDVKM. The CDR3 region is CASSEQEVRERETQYF. CDR3 DNA sequence: TGTGCCAGCAGCGAGCAAGAAGTCAGGGAGAGGGAGACCCAGTACTTC.

Comments on this clonotype: This may stem from a read error, because a much larger clone lies one nucleotide away. V usage is TRBV5-1 and J usage is TRBJ2-7; D is undetermined. Germline loops: CDR1 SGHRS, CDR2 YFSETQ. V was trimmed by 0 bases and J by 9 bases, leaving 16 bases between them. CDR3 length: 14 amino acids. DNA for the CDR3: TGCGCCAGCAGCTTGGATGTACCGGGCGGAGTGCAGTACTTC. Its protein product is CASSLDVPGGVQYF. The full variable domain, with the rest looked up from reference TRBV5-1 and TRBJ2-7, is KAGVTQTPRYLIKTRGQQVTLSCSPISGHRSVSWYQQTPGQGLQFLFEYFSETQRNKGNFPGRFSGRQFSNSRSEMNVSTLELGDSALYLCASSLDVPGGVQYFGPGTRLTVT.

This clonotype has a handful of counts. The chain couples TRBV28 to TRBJ2-4; perhaps TRBD1 as D (5 bases). The DNA end is more similar to TRBJ2-7, so the J call may be wrong. CDR3 size: 14 residues. CDR1 and CDR2 from the germline V gene are MDHEN and SYDVKM. The CDR3 region has the DNA TGTGCCAGCAGTTTGGTACAGGTCACCTACGAGCAGTACTTC. It encodes CASSLVQVTYEQYF.

The V and J genes are TRBV4-1 and TRBJ2-7, with TRBD2 matching over 9 bases. The CDR3 is made up of 16 amino acids. With 1 base clipped from V and 2 bases from J, the junction kept 6 bases outside the gene matches. The germline V gene encodes CDR1 MGHRA and CDR2 YSYEKL. The CDR3 nucleotides read TGCGCCAGCAGCCAAGGAGAGCGGGAGGTAACCTACGAGCAGTACTTC. Translating gives CASSQGEREVTYEQYF.

This clonotype came up a few times. The V gene is TRBV7-9, the J gene TRBJ2-7; tentatively, D is TRBD2 (6 bases). This CDR3 spans 15 amino acids. Trimming stripped 3 bases from V and 1 base from J, with 13 bases between. CDR1 is SEHNR and CDR2 is FQNEAQ in the germline V gene (reference sequence). CDR3 protein: CASSFRAGYSYEQYF. CDR3 DNA sequence: TGTGCCAGCAGCTTTAGGGCGGGATATTCCTACGAGCAGTACTTC.

This chain connects TRBV4-2 to TRBJ2-1; TRBD2 matches 8 bases. In germline, CDR1 is LGHNA, CDR2 YNFKEQ. The CDR3 is 15 residues long. V was clipped by 1 base and J by 12 bases; unmatched bases: 11. As DNA, the CDR3 is TGTGCCAGCAGCCAAGTCGGCGGGGGGTTAGGGCGGCAGTTCTTC. Protein sequence: CASSQVGGGLGRQFF.

This clonotype was found a few times. This rearrangement joins TRBV20-1 to TRBJ2-1, with TRBD2 identical over 7 bases. Trimming took 6 bases from V and 6 from J; bases not matched to a gene: 14. The length of the CDR3 is 15 residues. Germline CDR1 reads DFQATT; CDR2 reads SNEGSKA (reference sequence). CDR3 loop: CSALAGREIFNEQFF. The CDR3 nucleotides read TGCAGTGCACTGGCGGGGCGGGAGATATTCAATGAGCAGTTCTTC.

The rearrangement joins TRBV6-6 to TRBJ2-1; no clear D. The ends were cut back, 3 bases at V and 5 bases at J, with 5 bases in the middle. CDR1 and CDR2 from the germline V gene are MNHNY and SVGAGI (reference sequence). The CDR3 has 12 residues. The CDR3 nucleotides are TGTGCCAGCAGTTATTTAGACAATGAGCAGTTCTTC. The encoded protein is CASSYLDNEQFF.

This sequence joins TRBV5-5 and TRBJ2-7; no clear D gene. The CDR3 is made up of 14 amino acids. Germline assignment: CDR1 SGHKS and CDR2 YYEKEE (reference sequence). Deletions cut 2 bases from V and 2 bases from J, with 11 bases between. The CDR3 DNA reads as TGTGCCAGCAGCTTTTACAGTGACACCTACGAGCAGTACTTC. It encodes CASSFYSDTYEQYF.

A few counts support this clonotype. The rearrangement joins TRBV20-1 to TRBJ2-3; possibly TRBD2 for D (6 bases). There are 15 residues in the CDR3. CDR1 and CDR2 from the germline V gene are DFQATT and SNEGSKA (reference sequence). V was shortened by 0 bases and J by 1 base, with 11 bases between the two germline ends. The DNA for the CDR3 is TGCAGTGCTAGAGAAAAGCGGGCCGGCACAGATACGCAGTATTTT. Translation: CSAREKRAGTDTQYF.

V usage is TRBV12-5 and J usage is TRBJ2-3; no firm D call. Germline lookup yields CDR1 LGHNT and CDR2 FRNRAP. Deletions cut 3 bases from V and 4 bases from J, with 17 bases between. This CDR3 region has 16 residues. The CDR3 here is CASGFASRYGADTQYF. The DNA of the CDR3 is TGTGCTAGTGGTTTTGCCTCAAGGTATGGGGCAGATACGCAGTATTTT.

The CDR3 DNA reads TGCAGTGCCCCGGGGGCGGGAGGGATCTACAATGAGCAGTTCTTC. Translating gives CSAPGAGGIYNEQFF. V and J are TRBV20-1 and TRBJ2-1, with 9 bases lining up with TRBD2. Per germline, CDR1 DFQATT and CDR2 SNEGSKA (reference sequence). The CDR3 is 15 amino acids. V gave up 6 bases and J gave up 3 bases; unmatched junction bases: 9.

V and J are TRBV28 and TRBJ1-4; D not resolved. Germline V lookup: CDR1 MDHEN, CDR2 SYDVKM. CDR3 length: 12 amino acids. V was pared by 4 bases and J by 8 bases, with 8 bases between. CDR3 DNA: TGTGCCAGCAGTTACCAACCAGAAAAACTGTTTTTT. The encoded protein is CASSYQPEKLFF.

This clonotype was seen a handful of times. This chain links TRBV19 with TRBJ1-1; 7 nucleotides match TRBD1. V shed 9 bases and J 4 bases; nucleotides not matched to a gene: 14. CDR3 length: 15 residues. Per the germline V gene, CDR1 is LNHDA and CDR2 is SQIVND (reference sequence). DNA for the CDR3: TGTGCCAGCGCCTTATCCGGGACAGTTGGCACTGAAGCTTTCTTT. It translates to CASALSGTVGTEAFF.

This clonotype showed up just once. This chain joins TRBV20-1 and TRBJ2-5; 7 bases map to TRBD1. The DNA end is a closer match to TRBJ2-7, so the J assignment may be wrong. This CDR3 has 15 amino acids. Germline-derived CDR1 and CDR2 are DFQATT and SNEGSKA (reference sequence). The CDR3 sequence is CSARTGSLPGGEQYF. In DNA, the CDR3 is TGCAGTGCCAGGACAGGATCCTTGCCAGGGGGCGAGCAGTACTTC.

The sample holds one count of this clonotype. The V gene is TRBV20-1, the J gene TRBJ1-2; TRBD1 matches 10 bases. The CDR3 length is 13 residues. Per the germline V gene, CDR1 is DFQATT and CDR2 is SNEGSKA (reference sequence). Trimming removed 6 bases from V and 5 bases from J; junction bases left unmatched: 6. The CDR3, as DNA: TGCAGTGCCCGGGACAGGGGTTCATATGGCTACACCTTC. Encoded protein: CSARDRGSYGYTF.

V usage is TRBV7-8 and J usage is TRBJ2-3, with TRBD1 as a possible D gene (7 bases). CDR1 is SGHVS, CDR2 FQNEAQ, per germline. V was pared by 5 bases and J by 0 bases, with 18 bases between. CDR3 length: 17 amino acids. DNA of the CDR3: TGTGCCAGCAGCCCCCGACTAGGGGGCACTAGCACAGATACGCAGTATTTT. It encodes CASSPRLGGTSTDTQYF. The full variable domain, in which reference TRBV7-8 and TRBJ2-3 provide the parts outside the CDR3, is GAGVSQSPRYKVAKRGQDVALRCDPISGHVSLFWYQQALGQGPEFLTYFQNEAQLDKSGLPSDRFFAERPEGSVSTLKIQRTQQEDSAVYLCASSPRLGGTSTDTQYFGPGTRLTVL.

The chain recombines TRBV7-2 with TRBJ2-7, with 7 bases aligning to TRBD2. Germline CDR1 reads SGHTA; CDR2 reads FQGNSA. The CDR3 loop spans 12 amino acids. The V segment lost 8 bases and the J segment 4 bases; nucleotides outside the gene matches: 5. This CDR3 is CASHGEGYEQYF. The CDR3 nucleotides are TGTGCCAGCCACGGGGAGGGGTACGAGCAGTACTTC.

V gene TRBV5-4 combines with J gene TRBJ2-7, with 9 bases identical to TRBD1. Germline trimming cut 4 bases from V and 3 bases from J; bases unmatched to any gene: 8. Germline V CDR1 and CDR2: SGHNT, YYREEE (reference sequence). The length of the CDR3 is 15 residues. CDR3 DNA: TGTGCCAGCAGCCCGGGACAGGGCGGGAACTACGAGCAGTACTTC. Translating gives CASSPGQGGNYEQYF.

The CDR3 DNA sequence: TGCAGTGCTAGACGTGGAGAGCAGTTCTTC. Protein sequence: CSARRGEQFF. The chain combines TRBV20-1 with TRBJ2-1; D is unclear. The CDR3 sequence is 10 residues long. V lost 2 bases and J 10 bases, leaving 6 bases between the germline ends. Germline V CDR1 and CDR2: DFQATT, SNEGSKA (reference sequence).

This chain joins TRBV7-2 and TRBJ2-1; D is uncertain. CDR1 SGHTA and CDR2 FQGNSA come from the germline V gene. This CDR3 has 16 amino acids. The V and J ends lost 0 bases and 0 bases respectively, with 9 bases between them. CDR3 loop: CASSLAWNSSYNEQFF. CDR3 coding DNA: TGTGCCAGCAGCTTAGCTTGGAACAGCTCCTACAATGAGCAGTTCTTC.

With respect to this clonotype: At one boundary the junction diverges from the germline segment, which might be a read error. The rearrangement joins TRBV18 to TRBJ1-5; 8 bases agree with TRBD1. This CDR3 is 16 amino acids long. Germline loops: CDR1 KGHSH, CDR2 LQKENI. The CDR3 nucleotides are TGTGCCGGCTCAGAGACAGGGGCGGGTGGCAATCAGCCCCAGCATTTT. Protein sequence: CAGSETGAGGNQPQHF. Together with reference TRBV18 and TRBJ1-5, the CDR3 gives the full variable domain: NAGVMQNPRHLVRRRGQEARLRCSPMKGHSHVYWYRQLPEEGLKFMVYLQKENIIDESGMPKERFSAEFPKEGPSILRIQQVVRGDSAAYFCAGSETGAGGNQPQHFGDGTRLSIL.

The CDR3 DNA follows: TGTGCCAGCAGAGCCTTGGCGGGAGGAGAAGGAAACATTCAGTACTTC. It encodes CASRALAGGEGNIQYF. The rearrangement links TRBV27 to TRBJ2-4, with 8 bases that match TRBD2. Per germline, CDR1 MNHEY and CDR2 SMNVEV (reference sequence). The CDR3 loop spans 16 amino acids. Trimming took 6 bases from V and 6 from J; bases not matched to a gene: 13.

Of note for this clonotype: One end of the junction does not line up with germline, which may come from a read error. This rearrangement joins TRBV28 to TRBJ2-7, with 8 bases lining up with TRBD2. Per germline, CDR1 MDHEN and CDR2 SYDVKM. This CDR3 comprises 13 residues. The CDR3 is CVSSSGTLGEQYF. CDR3 bases: TGTGTCAGCAGTAGCGGGACTCTCGGGGAGCAGTACTTC.

The CDR3 reads CSARDAGYYGYTF. CDR3 coding DNA: TGCAGTGCTAGAGATGCAGGGTATTATGGCTACACCTTC. This rearrangement joins TRBV20-1 to TRBJ1-2, with D tentatively TRBD1 (5 bases). This CDR3 comprises 13 residues. CDR1 is DFQATT and CDR2 is SNEGSKA in the germline V gene (reference sequence). V lost 0 bases and J 5 bases, leaving 10 bases between the germline ends.

The chain carries TRBV5-1 and TRBJ2-2, with D perhaps matching TRBD1 or TRBD2 (5 bases each). Germline assignment: CDR1 SGHRS and CDR2 YFSETQ. Trimming took off 4 bases at V and 4 bases at J, with 14 bases between the two ends. CDR3 size: 15 residues. CDR3 sequence reads: CASSLRDPSTGELFF. The DNA of the CDR3 is TGCGCCAGCAGCCTCCGGGACCCAAGCACCGGGGAGCTGTTTTTT.